The T cell receptor beta chain described here comes from a study of cytomegalovirus exposure and HLA in healthy donors. Researchers ran the PCR with 60 Vbeta and 13 Jbeta primers. Measured with immunoSEQ multiplex PCR; TCRdb has only the in-frame clones, and not every one. The sample records roughly 160,000 clones, roughly two thirds being singletons. V lost 3 bases and J lost 9, with 6 bases in between. This CDR3 comprises 11 residues. Germline V CDR1 and CDR2: ENHRY, SYGVKD. The sequencing input was PBMCs. The chain combines TRBV10-3 with TRBJ2-1, with unresolved D. The receptor was derived from a woman under 30 in good health and CMV-seropositive. The CDR3 DNA reads as TGTGCCATCAGTGAAAAGCTTGAGCAGTTCTTC. This translates into CAISEKLEQFF.